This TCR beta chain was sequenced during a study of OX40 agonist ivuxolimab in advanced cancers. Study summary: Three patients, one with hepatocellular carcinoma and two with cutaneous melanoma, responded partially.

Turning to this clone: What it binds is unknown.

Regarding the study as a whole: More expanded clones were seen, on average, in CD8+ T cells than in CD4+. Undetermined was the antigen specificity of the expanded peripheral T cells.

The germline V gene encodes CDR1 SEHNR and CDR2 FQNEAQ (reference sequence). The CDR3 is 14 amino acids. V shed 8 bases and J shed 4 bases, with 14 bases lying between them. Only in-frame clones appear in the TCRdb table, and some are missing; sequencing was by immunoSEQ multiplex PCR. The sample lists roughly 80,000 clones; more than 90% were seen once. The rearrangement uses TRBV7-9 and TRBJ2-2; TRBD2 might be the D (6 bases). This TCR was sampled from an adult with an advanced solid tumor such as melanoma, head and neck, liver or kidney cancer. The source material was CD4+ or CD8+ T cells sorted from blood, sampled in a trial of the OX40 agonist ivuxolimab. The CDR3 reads CASPRRGGTGELFF. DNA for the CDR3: TGTGCCAGCCCCCGGAGGGGCGGCACCGGGGAGCTGTTTTTT.